This T cell receptor (beta chain) is from a study of identical twins. One entry per CDR3 protein results from TCRdb running MiXCR on the 5' RACE reads. The sample has just over 450,000 distinct CDR3 sequences; over 12% are singletons. From germline, CDR1 is MDHEN and CDR2 SYDVKM. V was clipped by 3 bases and J by 3 bases; unmatched bases: 12. This CDR3 is built from 17 residues. In addition, the sample was reused for a study of yellow fever vaccine responses in identical twins.

The genes are TRBV28 and TRBJ2-7; the match to TRBD1 covers 9 bases. The origin of this receptor is a woman in her late teens or twenties in good health. Specimen: CD4+ T cells sorted from blood. CDR3 residues: CASSLPRPGQGFYEQYF. The CDR3 DNA is TGTGCCAGCAGTTTGCCGCGACCGGGACAGGGTTTCTACGAGCAGTACTTC.